This T cell receptor beta chain was sequenced in a study of shared clonotypes between healthy human individuals. The protocol was immunoSEQ multiplex PCR, while the TCRdb copy is restricted to in-frame clones and leaves out a portion. The data show roughly 650,000 clones, roughly 96% seen once. The CDR3 sequence is 15 residues long. The V segment lost 2 bases and the J segment 0 bases; nucleotides outside the gene matches: 0. Germline V gives CDR1 SGDLS, CDR2 YYNGEE. CD45RO negativity and positive selection for CCR7 defined naive CD8 cells, a population that excluded terminally differentiated effector memory CD45RA+ cells.

Sequences were obtained from naive CD8+ T cells sorted from blood. V usage is TRBV9 and J usage is TRBJ2-3; 10 nucleotides agree with TRBD2. The sequence was collected from a woman aged 30 to 39 in good health. This chain's CDR3 is CASSVSGGSTDTQYF. The CDR3 DNA reads TGTGCCAGCAGCGTTAGCGGGGGGAGCACAGATACGCAGTATTTT. Using reference TRBV9 and TRBJ2-3 for the parts outside the CDR3, the full variable domain is DSGVTQTPKHLITATGQRVTLRCSPRSGDLSVYWYQQSLDQGLQFLIQYYNGEERAKGNILERFSAQQFPDLHSELNLSSLELGDSALYFCASSVSGGSTDTQYFGPGTRLTVL.